Presented here are 21 T cell receptor beta chains from one specimen sequenced in a study of T cell responses to AZD1222 COVID-19 vaccine. Sequencing was performed with immunoSEQ multiplex PCR; in TCRdb, only in-frame clones are kept and a portion is missing. The sample consists of 250,000 to 300,000 clones, almost 95% of them appearing once. The sample here was peripheral blood, taken 28 days after the second AZD1222 dose. The source of these receptors is an adult who received the AZD1222 COVID-19 vaccine.

The V call is TRBV5-4, the J call TRBJ2-2, with D unresolved. V lost 4 bases and J 1 base, leaving 17 bases between the germline ends. This CDR3 region has 17 residues. Germline loops: CDR1 SGHNT, CDR2 YYREEE (reference sequence). CDR3 sequence: CASSPYSGGMNTGELFF. The CDR3 bases are TGTGCCAGCAGCCCGTACTCCGGCGGCATGAACACCGGGGAGCTGTTTTTT.

To note about this clone: Compared with germline, one end of the junction differs, possibly owing to a read error. The V and J genes are TRBV10-3 and TRBJ1-4; no reliable D call. CDR1 is ENHRY, CDR2 SYGVKD, per germline. The CDR3 covers 12 residues. The CDR3 DNA is TGTGCCATCAGTGAGAGAGGAGGGCGGTATTATTTT. This sequence encodes CAISERGGRYYF.

This chain joins TRBV11-2 and TRBJ1-2; TRBD1 matches 10 bases. CDR1 SGHAT and CDR2 FQNNGV come from the germline V gene. The CDR3 runs to 15 residues. Trimming at V came to 5 bases and at J to 8 bases, leaving 11 bases not matched to a gene. The CDR3 DNA reads TGTGCCAGCAGCCCTACTACCGGGACAGGGGTCGGCTACACCTTC. Amino acids: CASSPTTGTGVGYTF.

This clone was seen only a few times. The chain links TRBV6-5 to TRBJ1-6; D remains unclear. This CDR3 has 12 amino acids. CDR1 and CDR2 (germline): MNHEY, SVGAGI. V shed 4 bases and J shed 13 bases, with 11 bases lying between them. CDR3 in DNA: TGTGCCAGCAGTTTCCCCCAAGGTCCCCTCCACTTT. It translates to CASSFPQGPLHF.

The rearrangement joins TRBV4-1 to TRBJ2-1; weak D call: TRBD2 (5 bases). Trimming pared 4 bases from V and 0 bases from J, leaving 10 bases between. The CDR3 spans 15 residues. CDR1 is MGHRA, CDR2 YSYEKL, per germline. CDR3 residues: CASSRTSNSYNEQFF. DNA of the CDR3: TGCGCCAGCAGCCGTACTAGTAACTCCTACAATGAGCAGTTCTTC.

The rearrangement joins TRBV30 to TRBJ1-5; D uncertain. The CDR3 contains 12 residues. Trimming removed 4 bases from V and 3 bases from J, with 7 bases in between. CDR1 GTSNPN and CDR2 SVGIG come from the germline V gene (reference sequence). The CDR3, as DNA: TGTGCCTGGACAGTCAACAATCAGCCCCAGCATTTT. Residues: CAWTVNNQPQHF.

This chain uses TRBV29-1 with TRBJ2-7; TRBD1 agrees at 7 bases. Germline V gives CDR1 SQVTM, CDR2 ANQGSEA. V trimming: 4 bases; J trimming: 3 bases; junction bases outside the gene matches: 6. The CDR3 contains 13 residues. The CDR3 protein is CSVGGTAIYEQYF. The CDR3 DNA reads as TGCAGCGTTGGGGGGACAGCAATCTACGAGCAGTACTTC.

The sample holds one count of this clone. The sample contains more than one DNA sequence encoding this CDR3. The V and J genes are TRBV5-5 and TRBJ1-3; perhaps TRBD1 as D (5 bases). Germline loops: CDR1 SGHKS, CDR2 YYEKEE (reference sequence). V was cut by 2 bases and J by 8 bases, with 8 bases left in between. This CDR3 is 12 amino acids long. The CDR3 coding sequence is TGTGCCAGCAGCTTCGGGGGGGACACCATATATTTT. Its translation: CASSFGGDTIYF.

This chain links TRBV28 with TRBJ1-6; D is ambiguous. This CDR3 region has 14 residues. The germline CDR1 and CDR2 sequences are MDHEN and SYDVKM. V dropped 3 bases and J dropped 8 bases, with 11 bases sitting between them. This chain's CDR3 is CASSFGSRDSPLHF. The CDR3 DNA reads as TGTGCCAGCAGTTTTGGGTCGAGAGATTCACCCCTCCACTTT. The whole variable domain, remainder taken from reference TRBV28 and TRBJ1-6, is DVKVTQSSRYLVKRTGEKVFLECVQDMDHENMFWYRQDPGLGLRLIYFSYDVKMKEKGDIPEGYSVSREKKERFSLILESASTNQTSMYLCASSFGSRDSPLHFGNGTRLTVT.

V usage is TRBV7-9 and J usage is TRBJ2-3; D ambiguous. The germline CDR1 and CDR2 sequences are SEHNR and FQNEAQ (reference sequence). The CDR3 spans 12 residues. The ends were cut back, 0 bases at V and 8 bases at J, with 6 bases in the middle. The CDR3: CASSLAPATQYF. In nucleotides, the CDR3 is TGTGCCAGCAGCTTAGCGCCGGCTACGCAGTATTTT. The full variable domain, completed using reference TRBV7-9 and TRBJ2-3, is DTGVSQNPRHKITKRGQNVTFRCDPISEHNRLYWYRQTLGQGPEFLTYFQNEAQLEKSRLLSDRFSAERPKGSFSTLEIQRTEQGDSAMYLCASSLAPATQYFGPGTRLTVL.

V gene TRBV30 combines with J gene TRBJ2-1; 9 bases agree with TRBD1. CDR1 and CDR2 (germline): GTSNPN, SVGIG (reference sequence). The CDR3 has 15 residues. With 0 bases clipped from V and 10 bases from J, the junction kept 10 bases outside the gene matches. In DNA form, the CDR3 reads TGTGCCTGGAGTGTAGGGACAGGGCTTTCCCGCGAGCAGTTCTTC. It specifies CAWSVGTGLSREQFF.

This rearrangement joins TRBV7-8 to TRBJ2-2, with TRBD2 matching 8 bases. This CDR3 contains 15 residues. The germline V gene encodes CDR1 SGHVS and CDR2 FQNEAQ. J lost 5 bases, V lost 5 bases, and 7 bases had no gene match. The CDR3 DNA reads TGTGCCAGCAGCGTTAGCGGGGTCCAGACCGGGGAGCTGTTTTTT. Amino acid sequence: CASSVSGVQTGELFF. Drawing the rest from reference TRBV7-8 and TRBJ2-2, the complete variable domain is GAGVSQSPRYKVAKRGQDVALRCDPISGHVSLFWYQQALGQGPEFLTYFQNEAQLDKSGLPSDRFFAERPEGSVSTLKIQRTQQEDSAVYLCASSVSGVQTGELFFGEGSRLTVL.

V gene TRBV11-2 combines with J gene TRBJ2-3; 11 bases map to TRBD2. The CDR3 is made up of 16 amino acids. V was pared by 5 bases and J by 4 bases, with 8 bases of the junction left unmatched. Germline-derived CDR1 and CDR2 are SGHAT and FQNNGV. The CDR3 protein is CASSPVAGGISDTQYF. The CDR3 DNA is TGTGCCAGCAGCCCAGTAGCGGGGGGGATCTCAGATACGCAGTATTTT.

The chain links TRBV7-2 to TRBJ2-7; D possibly matches TRBD1 or TRBD2 (7 bases each). Trimming left V 4 bases short and J 7 bases short, with 20 bases between. The CDR3 spans 15 residues. The germline gives CDR1 SGHTA, CDR2 FQGNSA. CDR3 nucleotide sequence: TGTGCCAGCAGCTCGACAATCCAGGGGGGGTTAGAGCAGTACTTC. This gives the protein CASSSTIQGGLEQYF.

This clone was detected once. This chain connects TRBV13 to TRBJ2-7; D may be TRBD2 (6 bases). The CDR3 covers 12 residues. Germline V CDR1 and CDR2: PRHDT, FYEKMQ (reference sequence). Trimming removed 3 bases at V and 4 bases at J, with 7 bases between. The CDR3 region has the DNA TGTGCCAGCAGCTTCCGGGGGTACGAGCAGTACTTC. It codes for CASSFRGYEQYF.

The chain is built from TRBV28 and TRBJ2-1, with 9 bases identical to TRBD2. The germline CDR1 and CDR2 sequences are MDHEN and SYDVKM. V shed 6 bases and J 2 bases; nucleotides not matched to a gene: 11. CDR3 length: 17 residues. The CDR3 sequence is CASSSSGAGGPYNEQFF. In nucleotides, the CDR3 is TGTGCCAGCAGCTCCTCTGGAGCGGGAGGACCCTACAATGAGCAGTTCTTC.

This chain connects TRBV6-5 to TRBJ1-6; the D gene is possibly TRBD1 (5 bases). CDR1 is MNHEY, CDR2 SVGAGI, per germline. The CDR3 covers 16 residues. Trimming removed 0 bases from V and 10 bases from J, with 16 bases in between. The CDR3 spells CASSYSHTRVGSPLHF. CDR3 sequence (DNA): TGTGCCAGCAGTTACTCCCATACCAGGGTAGGATCACCCCTCCACTTT.

This chain links TRBV28 with TRBJ2-5; D is undetermined. The V end lost 7 bases, the J end lost 1 base, and 7 bases lay between the germline ends. In germline, CDR1 is MDHEN, CDR2 SYDVKM. The CDR3 totals 12 residues. This chain's CDR3 is CASTTPQETQYF. DNA for the CDR3: TGTGCCAGCACCACTCCCCAAGAGACCCAGTACTTC.

The CDR3 here is CASSLDAGELFF. The CDR3 nucleotides read TGTGCCAGCAGCCTAGACGCCGGGGAGCTGTTTTTT. This chain uses TRBV7-3 with TRBJ2-2; D ambiguous. The CDR3 loop spans 12 amino acids. V was cut by 5 bases and J by 6 bases, with 7 bases left in between. Germline V lookup: CDR1 SGHTA, CDR2 FQGTGA.

The genes are TRBV9 and TRBJ2-3; maybe TRBD1 (6 bases). Germline assignment: CDR1 SGDLS and CDR2 YYNGEE. The CDR3 runs 14 residues. Between the trimmed V and J ends, which lost 0 bases and 6 bases, there was a span of 11 bases. CDR3 amino acids: CASSVAGQSDTQYF. DNA of the CDR3: TGTGCCAGCAGCGTAGCTGGACAGTCGGATACGCAGTATTTT.

A note on this clone: Germline is not matched at one junction end, which may reflect a read error. The chain is built from TRBV7-7 and TRBJ1-6, with 10 bases that match TRBD1. Germline V gives CDR1 SSHAT, CDR2 FNYEAQ (reference sequence). This CDR3 contains 15 residues. The CDR3 sequence: CASSHLGTGDSPLHF. The CDR3 DNA is TGTGCTAGCAGCCACCTGGGGACAGGGGATTCACCCCTCCACTTT.